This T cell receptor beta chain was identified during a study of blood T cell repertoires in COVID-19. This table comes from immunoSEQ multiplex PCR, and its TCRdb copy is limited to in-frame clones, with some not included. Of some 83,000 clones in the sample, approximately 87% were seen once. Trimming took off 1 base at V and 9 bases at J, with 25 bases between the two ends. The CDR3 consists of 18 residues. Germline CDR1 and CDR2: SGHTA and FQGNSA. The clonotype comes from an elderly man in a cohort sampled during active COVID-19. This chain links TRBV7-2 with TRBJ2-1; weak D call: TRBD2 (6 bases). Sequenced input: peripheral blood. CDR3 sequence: CASSLENGDSPRFIEQFF. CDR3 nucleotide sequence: TGTGCCAGCAGCTTAGAGAATGGGGACTCCCCACGGTTCATTGAGCAGTTCTTC.